The clone carrying this TCR beta chain showed up just once. Its target is not known. The protocol was immunoSEQ multiplex PCR, while the TCRdb copy is restricted to in-frame clones and leaves out a portion. There are tens of thousands of clones in the sample; approximately 86% occur only once, and about 11% lies in the top ten. This sample is drawn from a study of OX40 agonist ivuxolimab in advanced cancers. For the study at large: Patients receiving dose escalation had hepatocellular carcinoma, melanoma, renal cell or head and neck cancer. Those enrolled were approximately 78% male, with a mean age of around 55 years and ages from about 20 to 85. Points from the study as a whole: Among patients with partial responses at 0.1-3.0 mg/kg, clonal expansion was among the lowest.

The germline V gene has CDR1 LNHDA and CDR2 SQIVND (reference sequence). V lost 2 bases and J 7 bases, leaving 9 bases between the germline ends. The CDR3 extends over 13 amino acids. This clonotype was obtained from an adult with an advanced solid tumor such as melanoma, head and neck, liver or kidney cancer. The chain has TRBV19 and TRBJ2-1; D not certain. The sample was CD4+ or CD8+ T cells sorted from blood, taken in a trial of the OX40 agonist ivuxolimab. The CDR3 DNA reads as TGTGCCAGTAGTATAACACATACAAATGAGCAGTTCTTC. It specifies CASSITHTNEQFF.